The clone carrying this TCR beta chain was counted many times. The antigen is undetermined. This sample was taken from a study of regulatory T cells in long-lasting Graves disease. General study points: Persistent disease exhibited a predilection for TRBV28, TRBJ1-2 and TRBJ2-5.

TCR beta libraries were built with iRepertoire HTBI primers and Arm-PCR of CDR3 regions. TCRdb reprocessed the multiplex PCR reads with MiXCR, giving one entry per CDR3 protein. The table lists about 450,000 distinct CDR3 sequences, roughly 15% of them singletons. The sample's time point: newly diagnosed GD, antithyroid drugs for less than 3 months. Making the TCR library involved RNA that had been extracted from PBMCs. Germline loops: CDR1 MDHEN, CDR2 SYDVKM. V lost 6 bases, J lost 4 bases, and 8 bases lay in between. This CDR3 region has 12 residues. The same specimen was also included in a second study, on T cells in Graves' hyperthyroidism and ophthalmopathy.

The clonotype originates from a woman between 50 and 59 years old with Graves disease. The genes are TRBV28 and TRBJ2-3; the D is unclear. Sequencing used peripheral blood mononuclear cells (PBMCs), obtained at new diagnosis, from a patient treated with antithyroid drugs. The CDR3 sequence is CASRGLADTQYF. The DNA of the CDR3 is TGTGCCAGCAGGGGCCTAGCAGATACGCAGTATTTT.